The clone carrying this T cell receptor (beta chain) was observed at least ten times. These data originate in a study of tumor-infiltrating lymphocytes in primary liver carcinoma. Constant-region priming of 500 ng total RNA yielded TCR beta cDNA. Three rounds of nested multiplex PCR with slightly modified ARM-PCR produced TCR beta libraries. PCR rounds one and two used TRBV1-TRBV30 forward primers with a C-beta reverse primer for around 9 cycles each. Using its own MiXCR run on the multiplex PCR reads, TCRdb lists one record per CDR3 protein. The sample carries approximately 300,000 distinct CDR3 sequences, less than 75% recorded once. The CDR3 length is 14 residues. The V gene lost 4 bases and the J gene lost 3 bases, with 10 bases spanning the gap. Germline CDR1 MNHEY, CDR2 SVGEGT. Unsorted whole blood yielded the blood RNA, and germline DNA was also extracted.

The sequencing sample was made of peripheral blood. The TCR comes from a man aged 40-49 years with primary liver carcinoma and hepatitis B virus infection. The chain links TRBV6-2 or TRBV6-3 to TRBJ1-5, with D possibly matching TRBD1 (5 bases). CDR3 nucleotide sequence: TGTGCCAGCAGTTCCGGGGGAACCAATCAGCCCCAGCATTTT. Translation gives CASSSGGTNQPQHF.